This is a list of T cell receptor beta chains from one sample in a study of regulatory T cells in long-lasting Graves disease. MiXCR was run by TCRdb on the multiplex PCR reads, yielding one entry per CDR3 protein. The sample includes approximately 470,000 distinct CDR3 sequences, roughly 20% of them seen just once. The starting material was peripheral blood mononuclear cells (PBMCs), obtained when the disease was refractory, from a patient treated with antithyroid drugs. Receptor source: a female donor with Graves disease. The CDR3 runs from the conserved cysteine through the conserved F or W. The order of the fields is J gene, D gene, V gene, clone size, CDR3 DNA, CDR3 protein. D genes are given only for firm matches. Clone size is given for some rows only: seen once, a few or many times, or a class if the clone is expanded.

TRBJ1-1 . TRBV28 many TGTGCCAGCAGTGATTGGGACACTGAAGCTTTCTTT CASSDWDTEAFF
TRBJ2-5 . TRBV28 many TGTGCCACCGACGGCCCGTCTAGGGAGACCCAGTACTTC CATDGPSRETQYF
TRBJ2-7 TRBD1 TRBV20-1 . TGCAGTGTCCACCCAGGGGGCCCCGGCTCCTACGAGCAGTACTTC CSVHPGGPGSYEQYF
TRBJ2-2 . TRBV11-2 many TGTGCCACCACCTCGGGGAACACCGGGGAGCTGTTTTTT CATTSGNTGELFF
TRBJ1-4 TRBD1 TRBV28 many TGTGCCAGCAGCCATGACAGGGGAGCAACTAATGAAAAACTGTTTTTT CASSHDRGATNEKLFF
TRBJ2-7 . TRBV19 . TGTGCCAGTACCGGGGGACGCTTCTACGAGCAGTACTTC CASTGGRFYEQYF
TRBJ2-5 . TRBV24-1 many TGTGCCACCAGTGATCTAGGGAGGGAGACCCAGTACTTC CATSDLGRETQYF
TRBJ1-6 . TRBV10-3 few TGTGCCATCAGTGAGTCGAGGATGAACAATTCACCCCTCCACTTT CAISESRMNNSPLHF
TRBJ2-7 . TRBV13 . TGTGCCAGCAGCTTAGGGGCCGAGAGGGCCTCCCTCGAGCAGTACTTC CASSLGAERASLEQYF
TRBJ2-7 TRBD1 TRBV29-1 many TGCAGCGTTGAAGACGGACAGGGAGGCTACGAGCAGTACTTC CSVEDGQGGYEQYF
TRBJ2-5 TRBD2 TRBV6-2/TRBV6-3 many TGTGCCAGCTACGGACTAGCGGGAGTAATTGAGACCCAGTACTTC CASYGLAGVIETQYF
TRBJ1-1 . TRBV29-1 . TGCAGCGTTGAGGACGTTGGGCCGGCGTTCTTT CSVEDVGPAFF
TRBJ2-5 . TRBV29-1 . TGCAGCGCCTTCGTAAAGAGGCAAGAGACCCAGTACTTC CSAFVKRQETQYF
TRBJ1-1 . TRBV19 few TGTGCCAGTATCACCGGGAACACTGAAGCTTTCTTT CASITGNTEAFF
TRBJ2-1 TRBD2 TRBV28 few TGTGCCAGCAGCCTGGGACTAGCGGGAGCGTCCTACAATGAGCAGTTCTTC CASSLGLAGASYNEQFF
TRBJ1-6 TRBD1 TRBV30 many TGTGCCTGGGGGACAGGGGTGGGCAATTCACCCCTCCACTTT CAWGTGVGNSPLHF
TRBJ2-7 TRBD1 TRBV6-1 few TGTGCCAGCAGACTCTACGGACAGGGGACCTACGAGCAGTACTTC CASRLYGQGTYEQYF
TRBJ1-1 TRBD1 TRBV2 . TGTGCCAGCATGAAGACAGGGGTGGCCACTGAAGCTTTCTTT CASMKTGVATEAFF
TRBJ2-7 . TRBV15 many TGTGCCACCAGCAGAGATCAACAGCTGCAGTACTTC CATSRDQQLQYF
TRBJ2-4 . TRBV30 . TGTGCCTGGGCGCCGTCTTTAGCCAAAAACATTCAGTACTTC CAWAPSLAKNIQYF
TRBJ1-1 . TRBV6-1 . TGTGCCAGCAGCCACGGGGGGGCGAACACTGAAGCTTTCTTT CASSHGGANTEAFF
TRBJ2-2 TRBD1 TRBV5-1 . TGTGCCAGCAGCTACAGGGGTTACACCGGGGAGCTGTTTTTT CASSYRGYTGELFF
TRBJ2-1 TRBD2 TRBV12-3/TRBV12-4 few TGTGCCAGCAGTTATGGACTAGCGGGATACAATGAGCAGTTCTTC CASSYGLAGYNEQFF
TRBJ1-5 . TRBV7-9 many TGTGCCAGCAGTAACGACTGGGGCGGCAATCAGCCCCAGCATTTT CASSNDWGGNQPQHF
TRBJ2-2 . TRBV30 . TGTGCCTACACCCCCCGGCGGAACACCGGGGAGCTGTTTTTT CAYTPRRNTGELFF
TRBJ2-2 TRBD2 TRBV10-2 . TGCGCCAGCAGTGAGTCGGCGGGAGGGAACACCGGGGAGCTGTTTTTT CASSESAGGNTGELFF
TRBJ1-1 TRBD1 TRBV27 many TGTGCCAGCGGTTACAGGGGGCTATCTGAAGCTTTCTTT CASGYRGLSEAFF